This T cell receptor (beta chain) emerged from a study of blood T cell repertoires in COVID-19. Here immunoSEQ multiplex PCR was the method, and the copy in TCRdb shows in-frame clones only, minus some. This table holds approximately 220,000 clones, roughly 82% found once. The CDR3 extends over 15 amino acids. The V gene end was trimmed by 3 bases and the J gene end by 5 bases; junction bases not matched to a gene: 4. CDR1 is WNHNN and CDR2 is SYGVQD in the germline V gene (reference sequence). The chain uses TRBV10-1 and TRBJ2-1; 10 bases are shared with TRBD2. Sequenced: peripheral blood. The receptor was derived from a woman between 65 and 79 years old with acute or convalescent COVID-19. The CDR3 sequence: CASSEAGGPHNEQFF. The DNA for the CDR3 is TGCGCCAGCAGTGAAGCGGGGGGGCCTCACAATGAGCAGTTCTTC.